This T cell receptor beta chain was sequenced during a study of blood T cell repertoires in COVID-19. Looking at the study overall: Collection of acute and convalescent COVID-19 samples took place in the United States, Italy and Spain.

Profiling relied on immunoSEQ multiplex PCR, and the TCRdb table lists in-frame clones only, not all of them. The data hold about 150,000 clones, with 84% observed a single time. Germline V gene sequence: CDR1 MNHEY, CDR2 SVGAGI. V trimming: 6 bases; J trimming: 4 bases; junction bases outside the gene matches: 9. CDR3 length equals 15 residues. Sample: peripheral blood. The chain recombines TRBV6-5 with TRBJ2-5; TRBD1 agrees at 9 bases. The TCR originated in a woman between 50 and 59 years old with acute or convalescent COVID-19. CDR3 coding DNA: TGTGCCAGCAGGGACAGGGGAAGTGGTACAGAGACCCAGTACTTC. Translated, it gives CASRDRGSGTETQYF.